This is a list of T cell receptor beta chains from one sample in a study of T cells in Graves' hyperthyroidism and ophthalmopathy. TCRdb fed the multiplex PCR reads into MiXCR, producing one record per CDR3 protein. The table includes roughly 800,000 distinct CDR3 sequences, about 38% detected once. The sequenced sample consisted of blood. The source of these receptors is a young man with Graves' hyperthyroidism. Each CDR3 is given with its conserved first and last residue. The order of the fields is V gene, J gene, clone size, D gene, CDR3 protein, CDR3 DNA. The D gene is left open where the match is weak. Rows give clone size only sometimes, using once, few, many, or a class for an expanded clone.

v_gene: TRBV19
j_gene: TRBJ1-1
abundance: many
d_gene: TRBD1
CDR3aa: CASSLQGEVTEAFF
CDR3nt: TGTGCCAGTAGCCTACAGGGGGAAGTCACTGAAGCTTTCTTT

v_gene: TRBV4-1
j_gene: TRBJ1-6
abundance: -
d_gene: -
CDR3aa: CASSQASGANSPLHF
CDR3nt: TGCGCCAGCAGCCAGGCCTCCGGCGCGAATTCACCCCTCCACTTT

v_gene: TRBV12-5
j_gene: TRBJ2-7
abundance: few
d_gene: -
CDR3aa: CASGLSRQLYEQYF
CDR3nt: TGTGCTAGTGGTTTGAGTCGGCAACTCTACGAGCAGTACTTC

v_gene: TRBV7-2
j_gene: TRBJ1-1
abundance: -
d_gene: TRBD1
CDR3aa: CASSYGTGLLEAFF
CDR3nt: TGTGCCAGCAGCTACGGGACAGGTCTCCTCGAAGCTTTCTTT

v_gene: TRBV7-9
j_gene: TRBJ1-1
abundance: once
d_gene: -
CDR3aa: CASSDPRENTEAFF
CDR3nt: TGTGCCAGCAGTGACCCCAGGGAAAACACTGAAGCTTTCTTT

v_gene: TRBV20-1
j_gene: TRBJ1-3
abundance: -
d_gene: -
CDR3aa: CSASGPPGGNTIYF
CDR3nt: TGCAGTGCTAGTGGGCCTCCGGGGGGAAACACCATATATTTT

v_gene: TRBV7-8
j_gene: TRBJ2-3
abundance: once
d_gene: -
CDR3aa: CASSLGTGTDTQYF
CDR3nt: TGTGCCAGCAGCTTAGGTACAGGCACAGATACGCAGTATTTT

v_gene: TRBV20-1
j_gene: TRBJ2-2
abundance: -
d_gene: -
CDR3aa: CSARDRRVAGAAGELFF
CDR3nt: TGCAGTGCTAGGGATAGACGGGTAGCAGGGGCCGCCGGGGAGCTGTTTTTT

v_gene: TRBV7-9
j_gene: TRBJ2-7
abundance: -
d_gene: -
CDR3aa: CASSKEGFGHAYEQYF
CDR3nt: TGTGCCAGCAGTAAAGAGGGGTTCGGCCATGCCTACGAGCAGTACTTC

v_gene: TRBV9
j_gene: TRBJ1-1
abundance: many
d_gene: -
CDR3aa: CASSPLMDYTEAFF
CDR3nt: TGTGCCAGCAGCCCCTTAATGGACTACACTGAAGCTTTCTTT

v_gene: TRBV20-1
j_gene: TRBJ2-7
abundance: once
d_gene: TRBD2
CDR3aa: CSALSGGFSYEQYF
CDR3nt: TGCAGTGCCCTTAGCGGGGGGTTCTCCTACGAGCAGTACTTC

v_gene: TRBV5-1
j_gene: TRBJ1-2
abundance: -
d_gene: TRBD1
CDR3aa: CASSIGTGNYGYTF
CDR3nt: TGCGCCAGCAGCATCGGGACAGGGAACTATGGCTACACCTTC

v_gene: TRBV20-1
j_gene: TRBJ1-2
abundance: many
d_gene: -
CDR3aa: CSALEGGGRADGYTF
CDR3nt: TGCAGTGCTCTTGAGGGTGGGGGGCGCGCGGATGGCTACACCTTC

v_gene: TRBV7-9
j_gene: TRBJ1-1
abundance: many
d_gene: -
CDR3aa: CASTSGGMNTEAFF
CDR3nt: TGTGCCAGCACCTCGGGAGGGATGAACACTGAAGCTTTCTTT

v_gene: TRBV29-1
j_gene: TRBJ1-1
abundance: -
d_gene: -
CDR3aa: CSLGRGWNTEAFF
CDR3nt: TGCAGCTTAGGAAGGGGATGGAACACTGAAGCTTTCTTT

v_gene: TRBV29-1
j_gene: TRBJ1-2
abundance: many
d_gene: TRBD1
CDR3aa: CSVMTGEGYTF
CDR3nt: TGCAGCGTGATGACAGGGGAGGGCTACACCTTC

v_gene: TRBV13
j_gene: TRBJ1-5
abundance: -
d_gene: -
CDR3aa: CASSFGGFTQPQHF
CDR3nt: TGTGCCAGCAGCTTCGGGGGGTTCACTCAGCCCCAGCATTTT

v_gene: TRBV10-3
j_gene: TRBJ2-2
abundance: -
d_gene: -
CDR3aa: CASSENLGSPGELFF
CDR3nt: TGTGCCAGCAGTGAAAATTTAGGGTCCCCCGGGGAGCTGTTTTTT

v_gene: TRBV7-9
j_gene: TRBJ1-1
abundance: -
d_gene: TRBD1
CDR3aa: CASSQVGTGNAEAFF
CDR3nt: TGCGCCAGCAGCCAAGTGGGGACAGGGAACGCTGAAGCTTTCTTT

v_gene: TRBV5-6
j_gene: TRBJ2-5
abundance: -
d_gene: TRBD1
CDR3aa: CASSLAAGGRETQYF
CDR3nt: TGTGCCAGCAGCTTGGCTGCAGGGGGCAGGGAGACCCAGTACTTC

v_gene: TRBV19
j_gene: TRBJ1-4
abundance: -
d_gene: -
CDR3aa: CATLPGGGNEKLFF
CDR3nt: TGTGCCACTCTCCCAGGAGGGGGTAATGAAAAACTGTTTTTT

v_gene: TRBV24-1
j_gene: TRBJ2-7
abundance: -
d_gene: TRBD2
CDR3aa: CATSPQSERGVSYEQYF
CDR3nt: TGTGCCACCAGTCCCCAGTCAGAGCGGGGGGTGAGCTACGAGCAGTACTTC

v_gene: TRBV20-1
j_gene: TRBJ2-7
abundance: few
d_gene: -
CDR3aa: CSARPGLSEEQYF
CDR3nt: TGCAGTGCTAGACCGGGACTGTCGGAGGAGCAGTACTTC

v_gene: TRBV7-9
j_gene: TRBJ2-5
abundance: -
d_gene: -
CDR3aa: CASSPGGSVETQYF
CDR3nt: TGTGCCAGCAGCCCTGGAGGGTCCGTAGAGACCCAGTACTTC

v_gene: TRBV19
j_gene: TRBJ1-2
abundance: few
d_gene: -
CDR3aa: CASSIDPGVGYGYTF
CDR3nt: TGTGCCAGTAGTATAGATCCGGGTGTGGGCTATGGCTACACCTTC

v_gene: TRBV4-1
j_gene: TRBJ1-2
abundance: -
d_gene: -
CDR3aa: CASSARTTHYGYTF
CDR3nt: TGTGCCAGCAGCGCTCGGACAACCCACTATGGCTACACCTTC

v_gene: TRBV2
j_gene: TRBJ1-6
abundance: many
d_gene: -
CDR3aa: CASSEALEGVNSPLHF
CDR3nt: TGTGCCAGCAGTGAAGCGCTTGAGGGCGTCAATTCACCCCTCCACTTT

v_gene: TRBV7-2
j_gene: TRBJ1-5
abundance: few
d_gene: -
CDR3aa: CASSLEGARAQPQHF
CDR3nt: TGTGCCAGCAGCTTAGAAGGGGCCAGGGCCCAGCCCCAGCATTTT

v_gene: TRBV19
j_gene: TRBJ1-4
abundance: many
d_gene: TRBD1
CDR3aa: CASSIETGVGEKLFF
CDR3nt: TGTGCCAGTAGTATCGAGACAGGGGTAGGAGAAAAACTGTTTTTT

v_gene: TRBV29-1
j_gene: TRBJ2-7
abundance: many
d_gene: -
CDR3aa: CSVHTGSTYEQYF
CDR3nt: TGCAGCGTGCATACAGGTTCAACCTACGAGCAGTACTTC

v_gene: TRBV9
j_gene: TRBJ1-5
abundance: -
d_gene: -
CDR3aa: CASSPSLGSNQPRHF
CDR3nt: TGTGCCAGCAGTCCCAGTCTGGGATCCAATCAGCCCCGCCATTTT

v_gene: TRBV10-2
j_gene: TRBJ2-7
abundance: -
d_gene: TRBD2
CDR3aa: CASSAPWLAGGAYEQYF
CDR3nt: TGCGCCAGCAGTGCTCCCTGGCTAGCGGGAGGAGCCTACGAGCAGTACTTC

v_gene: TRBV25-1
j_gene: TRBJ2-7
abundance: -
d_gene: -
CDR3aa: CAWSVRVAEQYF
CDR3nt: TGTGCCTGGAGTGTACGAGTGGCCGAGCAGTACTTC

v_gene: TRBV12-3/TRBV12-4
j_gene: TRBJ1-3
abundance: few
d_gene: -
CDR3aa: CASSRRISSGNTIYF
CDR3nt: TGTGCCAGCAGTCGACGGATTAGCTCTGGAAACACCATATATTTT

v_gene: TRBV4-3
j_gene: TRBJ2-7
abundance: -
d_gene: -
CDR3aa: CASSQDSDDYEQYF
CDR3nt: TGCGCCAGCAGCCAAGATAGTGACGACTACGAGCAGTACTTC

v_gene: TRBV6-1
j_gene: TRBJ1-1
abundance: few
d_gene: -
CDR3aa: CASSELARGLAFF
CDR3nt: TGTGCCAGCAGTGAGCTAGCGCGTGGACTAGCTTTCTTT

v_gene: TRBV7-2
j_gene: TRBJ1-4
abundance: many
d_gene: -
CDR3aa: CASSLMSAGRREKLFF
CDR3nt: TGTGCCAGCAGCTTAATGTCGGCAGGGAGGAGAGAAAAACTGTTTTTT

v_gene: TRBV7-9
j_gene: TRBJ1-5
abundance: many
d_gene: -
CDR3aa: CASSRSRGQPQHF
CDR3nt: TGTGCCAGCAGCCGATCCAGGGGCCAGCCCCAGCATTTT

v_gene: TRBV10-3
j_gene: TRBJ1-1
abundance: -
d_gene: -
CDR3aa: CASSPSSNTEAFF
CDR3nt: TGTGCCAGCTCACCAAGTTCAAACACTGAAGCTTTCTTT

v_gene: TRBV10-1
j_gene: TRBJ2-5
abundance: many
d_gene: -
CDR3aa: CADLGRVQETQYF
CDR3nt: TGCGCCGACTTAGGGCGAGTGCAAGAGACCCAGTACTTC

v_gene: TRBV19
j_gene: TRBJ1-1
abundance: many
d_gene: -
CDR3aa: CASSILGDTEAFF
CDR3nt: TGTGCCAGTAGTATTTTAGGAGACACTGAAGCTTTCTTT

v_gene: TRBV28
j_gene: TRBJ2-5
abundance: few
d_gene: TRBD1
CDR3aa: CASGQGRETQYF
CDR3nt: TGTGCCAGCGGACAGGGTCGAGAGACCCAGTACTTC

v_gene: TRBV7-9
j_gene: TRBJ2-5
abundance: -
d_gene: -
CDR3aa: CASSSTDWGARETQYF
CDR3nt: TGTGCCAGCAGCTCCACGGACTGGGGGGCCAGAGAGACCCAGTACTTC

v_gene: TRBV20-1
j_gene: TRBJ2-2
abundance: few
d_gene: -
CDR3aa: CSARKYTGELFF
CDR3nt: TGCAGTGCTAGGAAGTACACCGGGGAGCTGTTTTTT

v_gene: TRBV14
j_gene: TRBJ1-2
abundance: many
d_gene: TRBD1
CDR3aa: CASSQRQGELYGYTF
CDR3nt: TGTGCCAGCAGCCAAAGACAGGGAGAACTCTATGGCTACACCTTC

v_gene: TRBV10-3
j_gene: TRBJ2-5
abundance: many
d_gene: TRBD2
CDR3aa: CAISDGGRSQETQYF
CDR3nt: TGTGCCATCAGTGACGGCGGGAGAAGCCAAGAGACCCAGTACTTC

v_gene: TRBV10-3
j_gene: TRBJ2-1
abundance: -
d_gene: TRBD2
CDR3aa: CAIDREGGEQFF
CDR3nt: TGTGCCATCGATCGGGAGGGTGGTGAGCAGTTCTTC

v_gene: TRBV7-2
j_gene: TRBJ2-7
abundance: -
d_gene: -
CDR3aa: CASSLVGGVEQYF
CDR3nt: TGTGCCAGCAGCTTAGTGGGTGGGGTCGAGCAGTACTTC

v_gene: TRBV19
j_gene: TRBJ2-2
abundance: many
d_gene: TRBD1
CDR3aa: CASSNGQGTNTGELFF
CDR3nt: TGTGCCAGTAGCAACGGACAGGGGACGAACACCGGGGAGCTGTTTTTT

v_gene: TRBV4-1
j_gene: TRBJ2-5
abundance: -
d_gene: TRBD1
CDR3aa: CASSQDEGAQETQYF
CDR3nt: TGCGCCAGCAGCCAAGATGAGGGGGCCCAAGAGACCCAGTACTTC

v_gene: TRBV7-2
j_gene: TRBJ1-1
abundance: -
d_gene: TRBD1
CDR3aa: CASSLTAGGLGTEAFF
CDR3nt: TGTGCCAGCAGCTTAACGGCAGGGGGACTGGGCACTGAAGCTTTCTTT

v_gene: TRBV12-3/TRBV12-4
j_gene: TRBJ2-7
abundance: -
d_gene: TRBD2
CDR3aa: CASSSLAGMDEQYF
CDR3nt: TGTGCCAGCAGTTCGCTAGCGGGGATGGACGAGCAGTACTTC

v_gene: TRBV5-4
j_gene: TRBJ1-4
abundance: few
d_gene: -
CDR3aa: CASSFTGQEKLFF
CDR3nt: TGTGCCAGCAGCTTCACAGGTCAGGAAAAACTGTTTTTT